This T cell receptor beta chain originates from a study of cytomegalovirus exposure and HLA in healthy donors. The V end lost 1 base, the J end lost 1 base, and 12 bases lay between the germline ends. This CDR3 comprises 16 residues. The germline V gene encodes CDR1 SGDLS and CDR2 YYNGEE. Comments on this clone: What it binds is not known.

Here immunoSEQ multiplex PCR was the method, and the copy in TCRdb shows in-frame clones only, minus some. The table has under 250,000 clones, roughly 80% seen once. Study-wide points: Rare sequences made up most TCRs, while some public TCRs were found in many donors.

Sequenced input: PBMCs. This TCR derives from a woman between 18 and 29 years old in good health and CMV-seronegative. V usage is TRBV9 and J usage is TRBJ1-3, with unresolved D. The CDR3 DNA follows: TGTGCCAGCAGCGTAACCAGTTCCTTTTCTGGAAACACCATATATTTT. It is translated as CASSVTSSFSGNTIYF.